This paragraph reports one T cell receptor beta chain. What it binds is not known. The assay was immunoSEQ multiplex PCR, and TCRdb's table has in-frame clones only and misses some. The sample records about 56,000 clones, around 88% being singletons. This entry belongs to a study of Tregs in tolerant kidney transplant recipients. Study-level points and caveats: Validation in larger populations is needed because few patients were studied. Expanding Tregs on activated donor B cells appeared to best identify donor-specific TCRbeta clones.

Thawed PBMCs were FACS-sorted into unstimulated CD4+CD25+CD127- regulatory T cells, CD4+CD25- non-regulatory cells, CD4 and CD8 cells. The TCR sequence derives from a human donor in good health. Specimen: CD4+ T cells from blood.

The CDR3 DNA sequence: TGTGCCAGCAGGCGCAATGGACAGGGTAGCACAGATACGCAGTATTTT. Translation gives CASRRNGQGSTDTQYF. J is TRBJ2-3 and V is TRBV5-4; the match to TRBD1 covers 8 bases. The trim removed 5 bases at V and 0 bases at J, leaving 8 bases unmatched. The CDR3 has 16 amino acids. The germline CDR1 and CDR2 sequences are SGHNT and YYREEE (reference sequence).